A single sample is the source of the 20 T cell receptor beta chains below, sequenced in a study of memory CD8 T cells in hepatitis C reinfection (dated by TCRdb to 2016 to 2017). Receptors were amplified or captured by the immunoSEQ multiplex PCR assay. TCRdb mirrors the immuneACCESS table, restricted to in-frame sequences. Some clones are absent from its copies; in checked studies, under half trace to an unresolved V gene, and the reason for the others is unknown. The table for this sample lists under 60,000 clones; roughly 86% of them were counted only once. The ten largest clones capture approximately 1% of the sample. The time point label corresponds to: pre-reinfection, 55 to 20 weeks before reinfection detection. Sorted cells were sequenced directly ex vivo, with no in vitro expansion before TCR sequencing. The sample comprised naive CD8+ T cells sorted from blood. Per the publication, the cell subset or site label means: total naive CD8+CD45RO- T cells. All receptors derive from a young man with hepatitis C virus infection.

V is TRBV29-1 and J is TRBJ2-7, with TRBD1 matching 8 bases. Germline V gives CDR1 SQVTM, CDR2 ANQGSEA. With V trimmed by 7 bases and J by 6 bases, 8 bases remained unmatched. The CDR3 has 12 amino acids. CDR3 DNA sequence: TGCAGCGCCGAAGGAGGGACAGGCGAGCAGTACTTC. Residues: CSAEGGTGEQYF.

This clone showed up just once. This chain links TRBV19 with TRBJ2-1; possibly TRBD1 for D (5 bases). This CDR3 spans 14 amino acids. V shed 2 bases and J shed 7 bases, with 12 bases lying between them. Germline CDR1 and CDR2: LNHDA and SQIVND (reference sequence). In DNA form, the CDR3 reads TGTGCCAGTAGTATAACTGGACAAGGAAATGAGCAGTTCTTC. It codes for CASSITGQGNEQFF.

Here the CDR3 DNA reads TGTGCCAGCAGCTTACTAGCGGGAGAAGGGGCCTACAATGAGCAGTTCTTC. Residues: CASSLLAGEGAYNEQFF. This chain links TRBV5-6 with TRBJ2-1; 11 bases align to TRBD2. The CDR3 runs to 17 residues. J gave up 2 bases and V 2 bases, and 6 bases lay outside the gene matches. Germline V lookup: CDR1 SGHDT, CDR2 YYEEEE.

This sequence joins TRBV5-4 and TRBJ2-7; TRBD1 agrees at 7 bases. The length of the CDR3 is 16 residues. The ends lost 4 bases at V and 2 bases at J; junction bases unmatched: 12. Germline V gene sequence: CDR1 SGHNT, CDR2 YYREEE (reference sequence). The CDR3, as DNA: TGTGCCAGCAGCCGAGGAGCCGGGACAGAGGCCTACGAGCAGTACTTC. Translated, it gives CASSRGAGTEAYEQYF.

V and J are TRBV6-6 and TRBJ1-1; 7 bases map to TRBD1. From germline, CDR1 is MNHNY and CDR2 SVGAGI (reference sequence). J was trimmed by 1 base and V by 6 bases; bases with no gene match: 5. CDR3 length: 14 amino acids. The CDR3: CASRGQVENTEAFF. The DNA of the CDR3 is TGTGCCAGCAGAGGACAGGTAGAGAACACTGAAGCTTTCTTT.

The chain joins TRBV19 to TRBJ1-2; D perhaps matches TRBD1 (6 bases). This CDR3 has 14 amino acids. In germline, CDR1 is LNHDA, CDR2 SQIVND (reference sequence). The ends were cut back, 5 bases at V and 0 bases at J, with 10 bases in the middle. Written as DNA, the CDR3 is TGTGCCAGTAGTGAGACAGGCCCTAACTATGGCTACACCTTC. It is translated as CASSETGPNYGYTF.

The chain carries TRBV13 and TRBJ2-5; TRBD1 agrees at 8 bases. V was pared by 3 bases and J by 2 bases, with 5 bases of the junction left unmatched. This CDR3 comprises 15 residues. CDR1 is PRHDT and CDR2 is FYEKMQ in the germline V gene (reference sequence). The CDR3 spells CASSFRQGRQETQYF. Written as DNA, the CDR3 is TGTGCCAGCAGCTTCCGACAGGGGAGGCAAGAGACCCAGTACTTC.

CDR3: CASSLSVAGDFYNEQFF. The CDR3 region has the DNA TGCGCCAGCAGCTTGTCGGTAGCGGGGGATTTCTACAATGAGCAGTTCTTC. The J gene is TRBJ2-1, the V gene TRBV5-1, with 9 bases aligning to TRBD2. Per the germline V gene, CDR1 is SGHRS and CDR2 is YFSETQ. The CDR3 loop spans 17 amino acids. J gave up 3 bases and V 1 base, and 8 bases lay outside the gene matches.

The chain combines TRBV29-1 with TRBJ2-5; D is possibly TRBD2 (7 bases). Per the germline V gene, CDR1 is SQVTM and CDR2 is ANQGSEA. This CDR3 comprises 15 residues. Trimming cost V 4 bases and J 5 bases, with 20 bases left between them. CDR3: CSVGSSGARGETQYF. The DNA of the CDR3 is TGCAGCGTTGGATCTAGCGGCGCAAGGGGGGAGACCCAGTACTTC.

The V gene is TRBV7-9, the J gene TRBJ1-6, with D possibly TRBD1 on 5 matching bases. Germline lookup yields CDR1 SEHNR and CDR2 FQNEAQ (reference sequence). The CDR3 is 12 amino acids. Between the trimmed V and J ends, which lost 5 bases and 8 bases, there was a span of 7 bases. CDR3 nucleotides: TGTGCCAGCAGCGTACAGGATTCACCCCTCCACTTT. Its translation: CASSVQDSPLHF.

The chain has TRBV5-8 and TRBJ1-5; unclear D gene. CDR1 and CDR2 from the germline V gene are SGHTS and YDEGEE. The CDR3 spans 15 residues. V was shortened by 1 base and J by 0 bases, with 8 bases between the two germline ends. The CDR3 region has the DNA TGTGCCAGCAGCTTGTCCGGGTATAGCAATCAGCCCCAGCATTTT. This gives the protein CASSLSGYSNQPQHF.

Points on this clone: Other DNA sequences from this sample encode an identical CDR3 as well. The chain is built from TRBV25-1 and TRBJ2-3; 10 bases line up with TRBD1. The CDR3 loop spans 15 amino acids. Per germline, CDR1 MGHDK and CDR2 SYGVNS. After removal of 2 bases from V and 3 bases from J, the junction contained 2 bases not matched to a gene. CDR3 loop: CASSEGTGETDTQYF. The CDR3, as DNA: TGTGCCAGCAGTGAAGGGACAGGGGAAACAGATACGCAGTATTTT.

This clone was detected only a few times. The chain recombines TRBV5-1 with TRBJ2-7, with 9 bases aligning to TRBD2. CDR1 SGHRS and CDR2 YFSETQ come from the germline V gene. V lost 2 bases to trimming and J lost 4 bases; unmatched junction nucleotides: 13. CDR3 length: 17 amino acids. CDR3 sequence reads: CASSLGLAGKSYYEQYF. CDR3 DNA sequence: TGCGCCAGCAGCTTAGGCCTAGCGGGAAAATCATATTACGAGCAGTACTTC.

The chain recombines TRBV7-9 with TRBJ2-7, with 10 bases aligning to TRBD1. The germline V gene encodes CDR1 SEHNR and CDR2 FQNEAQ (reference sequence). J lost 7 bases, V lost 5 bases, and 23 bases had no gene match. The CDR3 length is 19 residues. CDR3 protein: CASSTTDPSGTGASLEQYF. In nucleotides, the CDR3 is TGTGCCAGCAGCACTACCGACCCCTCCGGGACAGGGGCCTCCCTAGAGCAGTACTTC.

The chain carries TRBV19 and TRBJ2-3, with D perhaps matching TRBD1 (5 bases). The germline gives CDR1 LNHDA, CDR2 SQIVND (reference sequence). V dropped 3 bases and J dropped 8 bases, with 9 bases sitting between them. This CDR3 contains 12 residues. CDR3 loop: CASSIGQGTQYF. CDR3 nucleotides: TGTGCCAGTAGTATCGGACAAGGTACGCAGTATTTT.

This sequence joins TRBV7-9 and TRBJ2-7, with 7 bases that match TRBD1. Germline V gives CDR1 SEHNR, CDR2 FQNEAQ (reference sequence). This CDR3 contains 13 residues. J gave up 3 bases and V 5 bases, and 4 bases lay outside the gene matches. The chain's CDR3 is CASSPGTDYEQYF. CDR3 sequence (DNA): TGTGCCAGCAGCCCCGGGACAGACTACGAGCAGTACTTC. Filled out from reference TRBV7-9 and TRBJ2-7, the complete variable domain reads DTGVSQNPRHKITKRGQNVTFRCDPISEHNRLYWYRQTLGQGPEFLTYFQNEAQLEKSRLLSDRFSAERPKGSFSTLEIQRTEQGDSAMYLCASSPGTDYEQYFGPGTRLTVT.

This chain joins TRBV7-9 and TRBJ1-1, with D unresolved. The CDR3 loop spans 15 amino acids. Per germline, CDR1 SEHNR and CDR2 FQNEAQ (reference sequence). Trimming shortened V by 2 bases and J by 3 bases, and 13 bases separated the two germline ends. This CDR3 is CASSLYLNGDTEAFF. The CDR3 nucleotides are TGTGCCAGCAGCTTATACCTCAACGGGGACACTGAAGCTTTCTTT.

This clone was seen only once. This sequence joins TRBV28 and TRBJ1-5, with unresolved D. CDR1 is MDHEN, CDR2 SYDVKM, per germline. The CDR3 contains 17 residues. Trimming took 4 bases from V and 3 from J, leaving 19 bases between them. CDR3 region: CASSSPYDDNDNQPQHF. CDR3 bases: TGTGCCAGCAGTTCACCATATGACGACAATGACAATCAGCCCCAGCATTTT.

This clone was seen only once. The sample contains more than one DNA sequence encoding this CDR3. The gene calls are TRBV7-3 and TRBJ2-5; 9 bases line up with TRBD1. Germline trimming cut 4 bases from V and 4 bases from J; bases unmatched to any gene: 4. The CDR3 runs 14 residues. Germline CDR1 SGHTA, CDR2 FQGTGA. The CDR3 DNA reads TGTGCCAGCAGCTCCGGGACAGGGCTAGAGACCCAGTACTTC. This translates into CASSSGTGLETQYF.

The rearrangement links TRBV27 to TRBJ2-1; D possibly corresponds to TRBD1 (5 bases). The CDR3 loop spans 12 amino acids. V gave up 7 bases and J gave up 4 bases, with 8 bases separating them. Per germline, CDR1 MNHEY and CDR2 SMNVEV (reference sequence). The CDR3 spells CASTGAYNEQFF. CDR3 DNA sequence: TGTGCCAGCACTGGGGCTTACAATGAGCAGTTCTTC.